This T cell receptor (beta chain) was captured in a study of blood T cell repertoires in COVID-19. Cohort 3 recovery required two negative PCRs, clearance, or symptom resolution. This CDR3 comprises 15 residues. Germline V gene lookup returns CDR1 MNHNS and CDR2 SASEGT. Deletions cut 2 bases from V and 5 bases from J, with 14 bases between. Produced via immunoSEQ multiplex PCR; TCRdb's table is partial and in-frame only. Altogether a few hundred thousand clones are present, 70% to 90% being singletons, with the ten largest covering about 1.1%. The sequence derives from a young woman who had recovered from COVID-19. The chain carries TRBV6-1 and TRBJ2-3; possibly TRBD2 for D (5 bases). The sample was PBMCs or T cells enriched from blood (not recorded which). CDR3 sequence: CASSEYFQRIDTQYF. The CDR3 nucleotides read TGTGCCAGCAGTGAATACTTCCAGCGGATAGATACGCAGTATTTT.